This T cell receptor (beta chain) was documented in a study of T cell repertoires in aging, cancer and after chemotherapy. Study as a whole: The whole study produced a dataset of roughly 8.8 million TCR reads. Study-level results: In cancer patients, declining TCR diversity with age involved lost richness and lost evenness.

Peripheral blood genomic DNA, not sorted cells or RNA, was the template. V shed 4 bases and J 16 bases; nucleotides not matched to a gene: 16. This CDR3 region has 15 residues. Germline V gene sequence: CDR1 DFQATT, CDR2 SNEGSKA (reference sequence). Multiplex touch-down PCR with TRB-A/B primers amplified rearranged V-D-J TRB sequences. TCRdb re-derived calls from the multiplex PCR reads in MiXCR, one entry per CDR3 protein. The sample lists about 4,200 distinct CDR3 sequences, over 25% seen once, with about 33% in the top ten. As regards this clonotype: The antigen remains undetermined.

The sequence derives from a human donor with a blood cancer. The sequenced sample consisted of blood. V usage is TRBV20-1 and J usage is TRBJ2-1; 13 bases fit TRBD2. The CDR3 nucleotides are TGCAGTGCTAAAGGACTAGCGGGAGAAGTATCGCGGATCTTCTTC. Residues: CSAKGLAGEVSRIFF.